The entry that follows covers one T cell receptor beta chain sequence. The antigen is not known. This sample is drawn from a study of cytomegalovirus exposure and HLA in healthy donors. The germline gives CDR1 GTSNPN, CDR2 SVGIG (reference sequence). Germline trimming cut 0 bases from V and 1 base from J; bases unmatched to any gene: 8. The CDR3 runs 16 residues. Study results and limitations: Later findings reportedly placed an Asian-associated ancestry cluster below the roughly 670-donor mean for N-insertions.

The PCR contained 60 Vbeta and 13 Jbeta primers. The repertoire was sequenced with immunoSEQ multiplex PCR; TCRdb's copy has only in-frame clones and lacks some. In the table there are under 200,000 clones, about 86% of which are singletons. This receptor was identified in a man between 40 and 49 years old in good health and CMV-seropositive. The sample comprised PBMCs. The J gene is TRBJ1-1, the V gene TRBV30; 7 bases fit TRBD1. Here the CDR3 DNA reads TGTGCCTGGAGTGTGAGGAGGGGGCCAACGAACACTGAAGCTTTCTTT. Protein: CAWSVRRGPTNTEAFF.